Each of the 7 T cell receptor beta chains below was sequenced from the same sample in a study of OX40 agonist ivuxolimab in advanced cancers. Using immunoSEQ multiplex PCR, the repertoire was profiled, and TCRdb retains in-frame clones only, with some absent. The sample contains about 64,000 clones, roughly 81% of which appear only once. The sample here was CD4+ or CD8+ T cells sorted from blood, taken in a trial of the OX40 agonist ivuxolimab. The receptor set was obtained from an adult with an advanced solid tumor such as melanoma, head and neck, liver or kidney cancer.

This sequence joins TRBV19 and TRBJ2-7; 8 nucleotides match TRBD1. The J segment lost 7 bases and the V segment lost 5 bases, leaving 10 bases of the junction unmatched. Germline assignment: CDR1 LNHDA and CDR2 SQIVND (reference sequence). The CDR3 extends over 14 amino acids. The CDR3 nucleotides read TGTGCCAGTAGTTTGGGGACAGGATCCGATGAGCAGTACTTC. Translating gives CASSLGTGSDEQYF.

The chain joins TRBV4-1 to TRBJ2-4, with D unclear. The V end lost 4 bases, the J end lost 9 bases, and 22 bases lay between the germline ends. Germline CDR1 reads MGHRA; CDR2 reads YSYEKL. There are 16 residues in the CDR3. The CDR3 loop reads CASSPSVVASPGIQYF. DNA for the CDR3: TGCGCCAGCAGCCCTTCCGTCGTAGCATCCCCGGGCATTCAGTACTTC.

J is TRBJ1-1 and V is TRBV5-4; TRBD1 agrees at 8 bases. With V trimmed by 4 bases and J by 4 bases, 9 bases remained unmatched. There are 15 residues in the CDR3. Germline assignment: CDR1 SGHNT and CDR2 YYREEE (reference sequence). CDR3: CASSPTGGGSTEAFF. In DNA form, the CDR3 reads TGTGCCAGCAGCCCAACAGGGGGTGGGAGCACTGAAGCTTTCTTT.

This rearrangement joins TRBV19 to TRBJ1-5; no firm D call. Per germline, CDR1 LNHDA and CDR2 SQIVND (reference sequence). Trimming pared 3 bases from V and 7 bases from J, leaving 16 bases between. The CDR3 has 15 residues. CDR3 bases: TGTGCCAGTAGTATGGGAGGACCGGGTAGACAGCCCCAGCATTTT. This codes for CASSMGGPGRQPQHF.

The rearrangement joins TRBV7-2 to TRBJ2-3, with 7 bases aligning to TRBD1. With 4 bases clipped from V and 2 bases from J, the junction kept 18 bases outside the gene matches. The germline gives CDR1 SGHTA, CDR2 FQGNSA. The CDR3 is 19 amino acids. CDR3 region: CASSSIRDSRPRNTDTQYF. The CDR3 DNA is TGTGCCAGCAGCTCAATCCGGGACAGCCGACCCCGAAACACAGATACGCAGTATTTT.

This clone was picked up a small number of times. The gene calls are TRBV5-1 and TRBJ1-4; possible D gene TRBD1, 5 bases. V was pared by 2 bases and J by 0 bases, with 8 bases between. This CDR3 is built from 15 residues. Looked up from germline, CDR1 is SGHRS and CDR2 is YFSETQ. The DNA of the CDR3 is TGCGCCAGCAGCTTCCAGGGTGCAACTAATGAAAAACTGTTTTTT. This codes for CASSFQGATNEKLFF.

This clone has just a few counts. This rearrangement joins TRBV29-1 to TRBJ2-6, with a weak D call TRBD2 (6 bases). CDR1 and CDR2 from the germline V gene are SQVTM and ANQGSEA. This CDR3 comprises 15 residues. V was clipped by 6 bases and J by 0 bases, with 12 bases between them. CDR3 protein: CSVRLGGSGANVLTF. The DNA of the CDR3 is TGCAGCGTCCGCCTGGGGGGCTCTGGGGCCAACGTCCTGACTTTC.